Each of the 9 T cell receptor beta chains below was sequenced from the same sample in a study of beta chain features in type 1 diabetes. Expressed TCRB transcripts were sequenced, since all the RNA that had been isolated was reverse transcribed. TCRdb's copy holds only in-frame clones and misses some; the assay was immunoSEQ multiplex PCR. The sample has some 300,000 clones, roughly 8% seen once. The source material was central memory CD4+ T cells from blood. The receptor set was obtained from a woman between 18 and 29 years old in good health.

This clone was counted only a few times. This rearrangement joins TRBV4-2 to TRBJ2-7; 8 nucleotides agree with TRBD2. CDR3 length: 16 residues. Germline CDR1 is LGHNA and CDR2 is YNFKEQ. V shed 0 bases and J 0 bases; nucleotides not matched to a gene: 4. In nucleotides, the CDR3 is TGTGCCAGCAGCCAAGATTTAACTAGCGGCTCCTACGAGCAGTACTTC. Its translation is CASSQDLTSGSYEQYF.

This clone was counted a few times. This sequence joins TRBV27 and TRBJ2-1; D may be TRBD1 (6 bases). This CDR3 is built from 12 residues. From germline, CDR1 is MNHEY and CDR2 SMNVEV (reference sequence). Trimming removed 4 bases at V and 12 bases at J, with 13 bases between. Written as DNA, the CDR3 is TGTGCCAGCAGTTCGACAGGAATTGGGCAGTTCTTC. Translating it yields CASSSTGIGQFF.

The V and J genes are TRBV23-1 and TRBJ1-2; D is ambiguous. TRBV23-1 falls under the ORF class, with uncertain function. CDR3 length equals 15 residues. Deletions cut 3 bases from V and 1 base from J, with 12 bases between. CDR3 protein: CASSQPFLSNYGYTF. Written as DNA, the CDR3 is TGCGCCAGCAGTCAGCCCTTTCTAAGTAACTATGGCTACACCTTC.

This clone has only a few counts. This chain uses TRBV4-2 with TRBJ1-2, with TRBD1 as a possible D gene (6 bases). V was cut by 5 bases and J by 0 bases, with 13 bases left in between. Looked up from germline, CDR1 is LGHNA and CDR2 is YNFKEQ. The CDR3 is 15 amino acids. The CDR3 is CASSAHNRANYGYTF. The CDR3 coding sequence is TGTGCCAGCAGCGCCCATAACAGGGCTAACTATGGCTACACCTTC.

The CDR3 loop is CASSQDRATSYTF. The CDR3 DNA is TGCGCCAGCAGCCAAGATAGGGCCACGAGCTACACCTTC. The chain uses TRBV4-3 and TRBJ1-2, with D hard to call. The CDR3 covers 13 residues. With 0 bases removed from V and 9 bases from J, the gap between germline ends came to 11 bases. Germline loops: CDR1 LGHNA, CDR2 YSLEER.

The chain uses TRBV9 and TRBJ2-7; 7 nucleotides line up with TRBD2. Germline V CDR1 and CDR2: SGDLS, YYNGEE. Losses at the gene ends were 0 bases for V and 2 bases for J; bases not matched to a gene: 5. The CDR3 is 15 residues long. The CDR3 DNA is TGTGCCAGCAGCGTAGGGACTAGTAGAACCTACGAGCAGTACTTC. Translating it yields CASSVGTSRTYEQYF.

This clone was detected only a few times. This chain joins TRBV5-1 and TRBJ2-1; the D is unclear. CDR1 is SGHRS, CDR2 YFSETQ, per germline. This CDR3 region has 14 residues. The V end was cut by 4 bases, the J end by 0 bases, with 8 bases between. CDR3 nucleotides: TGCGCCAGCAGCCAACAGAGCTCCTACAATGAGCAGTTCTTC. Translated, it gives CASSQQSSYNEQFF.

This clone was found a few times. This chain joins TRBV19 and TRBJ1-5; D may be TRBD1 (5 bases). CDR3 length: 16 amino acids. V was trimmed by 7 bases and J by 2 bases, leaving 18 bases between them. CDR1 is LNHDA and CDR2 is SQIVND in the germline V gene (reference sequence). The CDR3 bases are TGTGCCAGTACCCCCCCGGGGCTTTGGGGCAATCAGCCCCAGCATTTT. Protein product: CASTPPGLWGNQPQHF.

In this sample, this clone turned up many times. The CDR3 nucleotides are TGTGCCAGCAGTGCGCAAGAGACCCAGTACTTC. Translated: CASSAQETQYF. This chain uses TRBV2 with TRBJ2-5, with D hard to call. Deletions cut 4 bases from V and 2 bases from J, with 2 bases between. Germline V gives CDR1 SNHLY, CDR2 FYNNEI. The CDR3 contains 11 residues.